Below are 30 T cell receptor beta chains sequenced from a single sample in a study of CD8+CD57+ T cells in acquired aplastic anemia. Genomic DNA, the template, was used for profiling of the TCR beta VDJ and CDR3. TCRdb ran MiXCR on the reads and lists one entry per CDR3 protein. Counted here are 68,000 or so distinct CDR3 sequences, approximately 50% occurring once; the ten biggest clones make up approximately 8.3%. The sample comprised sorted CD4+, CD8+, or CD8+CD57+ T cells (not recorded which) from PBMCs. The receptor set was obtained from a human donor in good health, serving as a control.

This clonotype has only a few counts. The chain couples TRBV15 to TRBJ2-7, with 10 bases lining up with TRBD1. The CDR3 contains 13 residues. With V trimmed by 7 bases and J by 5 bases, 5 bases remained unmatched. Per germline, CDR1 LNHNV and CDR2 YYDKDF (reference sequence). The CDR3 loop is CATTPGQGDEQYF. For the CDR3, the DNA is TGTGCCACCACTCCCGGACAGGGGGACGAGCAGTACTTC.

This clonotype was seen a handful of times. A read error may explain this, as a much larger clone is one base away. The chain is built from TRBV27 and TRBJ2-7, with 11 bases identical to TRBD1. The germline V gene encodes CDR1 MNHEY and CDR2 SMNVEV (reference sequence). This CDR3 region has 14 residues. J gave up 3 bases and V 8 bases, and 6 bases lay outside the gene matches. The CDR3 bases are TGTGCCAGCGGTCAGGGGACAGGGGGCTACGAGCAGTACTTC. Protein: CASGQGTGGYEQYF.

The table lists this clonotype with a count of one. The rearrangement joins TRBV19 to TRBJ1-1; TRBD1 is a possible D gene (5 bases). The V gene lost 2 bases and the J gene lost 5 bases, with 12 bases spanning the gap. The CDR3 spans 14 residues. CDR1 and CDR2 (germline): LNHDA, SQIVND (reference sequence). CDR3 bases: TGTGCCAGTAGTATAACAGGCGGGGGGACTGAAGCTTTCTTT. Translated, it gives CASSITGGGTEAFF.

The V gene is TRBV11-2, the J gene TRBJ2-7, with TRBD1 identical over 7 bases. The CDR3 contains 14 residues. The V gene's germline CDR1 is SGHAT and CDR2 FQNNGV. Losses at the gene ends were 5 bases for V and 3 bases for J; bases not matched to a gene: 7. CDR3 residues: CASSPTTGIYEQYF. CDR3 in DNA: TGTGCCAGCAGCCCAACGACAGGGATCTACGAGCAGTACTTC.

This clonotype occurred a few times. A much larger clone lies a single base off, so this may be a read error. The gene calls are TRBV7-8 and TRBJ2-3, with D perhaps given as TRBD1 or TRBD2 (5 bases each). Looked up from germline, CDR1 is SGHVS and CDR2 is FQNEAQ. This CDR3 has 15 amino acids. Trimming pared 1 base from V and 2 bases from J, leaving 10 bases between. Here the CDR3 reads CASSLVWGTTDTQYF. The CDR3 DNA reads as TGTGCCAGCAGCTTAGTTTGGGGGACCACAGATACGCAGTATTTT. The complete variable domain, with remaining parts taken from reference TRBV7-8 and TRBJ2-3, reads GAGVSQSPRYKVAKRGQDVALRCDPISGHVSLFWYQQALGQGPEFLTYFQNEAQLDKSGLPSDRFFAERPEGSVSTLKIQRTQQEDSAVYLCASSLVWGTTDTQYFGPGTRLTVL.

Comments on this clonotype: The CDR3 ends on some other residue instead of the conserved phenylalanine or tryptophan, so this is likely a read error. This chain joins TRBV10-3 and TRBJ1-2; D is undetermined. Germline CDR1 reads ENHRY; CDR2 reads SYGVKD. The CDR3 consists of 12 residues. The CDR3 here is CSTSVETYGYTL. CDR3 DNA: TGTTCCACCAGTGTGGAAACCTATGGCTACACCCTC.

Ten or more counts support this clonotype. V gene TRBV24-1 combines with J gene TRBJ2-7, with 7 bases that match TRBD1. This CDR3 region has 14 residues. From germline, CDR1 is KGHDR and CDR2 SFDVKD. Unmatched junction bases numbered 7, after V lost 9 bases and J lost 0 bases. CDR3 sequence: CATPGDRDSYEQYF. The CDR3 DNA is TGTGCCACCCCAGGGGACAGAGACTCCTACGAGCAGTACTTC.

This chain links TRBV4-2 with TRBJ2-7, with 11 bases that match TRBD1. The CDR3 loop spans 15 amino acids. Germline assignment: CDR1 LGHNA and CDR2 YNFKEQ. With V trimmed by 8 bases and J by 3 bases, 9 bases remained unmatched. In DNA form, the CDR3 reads TGTGCCAGCGCCCGCGGACAGGGGGCGGTCTACGAGCAGTACTTC. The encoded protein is CASARGQGAVYEQYF.

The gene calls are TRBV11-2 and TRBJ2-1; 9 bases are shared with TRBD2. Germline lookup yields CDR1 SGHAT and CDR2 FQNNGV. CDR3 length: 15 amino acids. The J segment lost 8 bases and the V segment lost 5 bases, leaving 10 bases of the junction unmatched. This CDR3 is CASSLEAGGLDEQFF. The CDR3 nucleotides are TGTGCCAGCAGCCTCGAAGCGGGAGGCTTAGATGAGCAGTTCTTC.

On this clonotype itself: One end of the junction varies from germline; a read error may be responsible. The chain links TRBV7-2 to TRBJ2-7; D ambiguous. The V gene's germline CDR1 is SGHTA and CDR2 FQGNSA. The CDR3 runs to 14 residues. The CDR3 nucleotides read TGTGCCAGCAGCTTAGTTCCAGAATCCTCCGAGCAGTACTTC. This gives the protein CASSLVPESSEQYF.

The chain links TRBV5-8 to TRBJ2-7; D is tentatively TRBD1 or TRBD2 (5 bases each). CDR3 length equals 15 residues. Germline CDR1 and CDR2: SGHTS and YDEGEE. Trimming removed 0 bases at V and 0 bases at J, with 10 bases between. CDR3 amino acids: CASSLVGTDSYEQYF. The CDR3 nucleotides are TGTGCCAGCAGCTTGGTAGGGACGGACTCCTACGAGCAGTACTTC.

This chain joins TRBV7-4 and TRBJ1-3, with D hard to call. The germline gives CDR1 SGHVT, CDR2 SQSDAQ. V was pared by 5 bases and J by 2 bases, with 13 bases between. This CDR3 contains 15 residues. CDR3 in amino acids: CASSVGGGPGNTIYF. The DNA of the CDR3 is TGTGCCAGCAGCGTAGGAGGAGGGCCTGGAAACACCATATATTTT. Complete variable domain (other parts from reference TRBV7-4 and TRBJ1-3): GAGVSQSPRYKVAKRGRDVALRCDSISGHVTLYWYRQTLGQGSEVLTYSQSDAQRDKSGRPSGRFSAERPERSVSTLKIQRTEQGDSAVYLCASSVGGGPGNTIYFGEGSWLTVV.

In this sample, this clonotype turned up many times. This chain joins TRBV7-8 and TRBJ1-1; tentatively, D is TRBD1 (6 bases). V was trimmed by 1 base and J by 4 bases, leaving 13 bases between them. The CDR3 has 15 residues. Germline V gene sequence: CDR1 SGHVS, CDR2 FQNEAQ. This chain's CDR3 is CASSLGSGASTEAFF. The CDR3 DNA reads TGTGCCAGCAGCTTAGGCTCGGGGGCTAGCACTGAAGCTTTCTTT.

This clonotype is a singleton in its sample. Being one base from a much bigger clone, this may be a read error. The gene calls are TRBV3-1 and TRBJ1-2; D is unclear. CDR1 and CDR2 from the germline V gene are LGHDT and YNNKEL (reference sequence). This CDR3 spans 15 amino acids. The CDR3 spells CASNQEVSIPYGYTF. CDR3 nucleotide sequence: TGTGCCAGCAACCAAGAGGTTTCAATCCCCTATGGCTACACCTTC.

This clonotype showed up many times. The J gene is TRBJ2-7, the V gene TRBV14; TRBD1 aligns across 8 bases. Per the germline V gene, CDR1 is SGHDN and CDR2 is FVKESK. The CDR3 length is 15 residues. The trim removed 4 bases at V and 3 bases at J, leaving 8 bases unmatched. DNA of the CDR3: TGTGCCAGCAGCCCAAGTGGGACAGGAGACTACGAGCAGTACTTC. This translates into CASSPSGTGDYEQYF.

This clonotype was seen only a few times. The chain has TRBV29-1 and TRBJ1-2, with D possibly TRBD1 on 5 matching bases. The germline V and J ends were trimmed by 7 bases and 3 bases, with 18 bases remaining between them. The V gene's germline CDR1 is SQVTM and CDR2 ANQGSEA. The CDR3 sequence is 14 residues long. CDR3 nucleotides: TGCAGCGCGGGGGGGACGAACCGCCACTATGGCTACACCTTC. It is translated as CSAGGTNRHYGYTF.

CDR3 region: CASSLIGNGELFF. CDR3 in DNA: TGTGCCAGCAGCCTCATAGGGAACGGGGAGCTGTTTTTT. The chain has TRBV19 and TRBJ2-2; D unclear. The germline V gene encodes CDR1 LNHDA and CDR2 SQIVND (reference sequence). This CDR3 comprises 13 residues. Trimming stripped 9 bases from V and 7 bases from J, with 15 bases between.

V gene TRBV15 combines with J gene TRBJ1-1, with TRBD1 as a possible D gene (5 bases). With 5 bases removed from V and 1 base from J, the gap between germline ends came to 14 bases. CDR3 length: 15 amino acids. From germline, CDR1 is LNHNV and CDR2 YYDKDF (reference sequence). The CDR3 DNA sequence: TGTGCCACCAGCGGTGGTACCGGGACGAACACTGAAGCTTTCTTT. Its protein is CATSGGTGTNTEAFF.

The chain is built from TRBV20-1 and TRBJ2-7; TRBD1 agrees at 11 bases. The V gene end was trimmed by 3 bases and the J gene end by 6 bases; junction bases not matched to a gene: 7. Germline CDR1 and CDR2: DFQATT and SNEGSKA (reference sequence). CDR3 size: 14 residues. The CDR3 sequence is CSARDRGLNFEQYF. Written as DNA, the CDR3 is TGCAGTGCTAGGGACAGGGGGCTCAACTTCGAGCAGTACTTC.

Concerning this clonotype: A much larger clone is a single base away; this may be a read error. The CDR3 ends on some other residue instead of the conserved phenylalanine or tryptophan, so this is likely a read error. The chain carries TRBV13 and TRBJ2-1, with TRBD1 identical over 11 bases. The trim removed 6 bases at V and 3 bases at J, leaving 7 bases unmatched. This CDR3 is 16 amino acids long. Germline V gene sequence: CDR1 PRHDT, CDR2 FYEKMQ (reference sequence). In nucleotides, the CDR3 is TGTGCCAGCAGATCTCCCGGGACAGGGGGCTACAATGAGCAGTTCTGC. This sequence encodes CASRSPGTGGYNEQFC.

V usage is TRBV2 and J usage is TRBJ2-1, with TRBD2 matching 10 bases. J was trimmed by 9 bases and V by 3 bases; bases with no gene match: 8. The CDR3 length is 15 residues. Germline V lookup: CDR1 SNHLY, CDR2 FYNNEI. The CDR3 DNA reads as TGTGCCAGCAGTGAGGTGGTGGCTAGCGGGAGTGAGCAGTTCTTC. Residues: CASSEVVASGSEQFF.

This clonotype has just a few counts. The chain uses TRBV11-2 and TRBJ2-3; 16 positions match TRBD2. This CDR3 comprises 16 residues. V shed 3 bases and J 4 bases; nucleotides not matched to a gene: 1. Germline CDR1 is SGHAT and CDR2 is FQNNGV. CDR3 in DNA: TGTGCCAGCAGCTTCGGGACTAGCGGGGGGGCAGATACGCAGTATTTT. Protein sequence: CASSFGTSGGADTQYF.

CDR3 coding DNA: TGTGCCAGCGAGGGGACCGCCGACGAGCAGTACTTC. It translates to CASEGTADEQYF. This sequence joins TRBV2 and TRBJ2-7; tentatively, D is TRBD1 or TRBD2 (5 bases each). The germline V gene has CDR1 SNHLY and CDR2 FYNNEI. V was clipped by 8 bases and J by 5 bases, with 13 bases between them. CDR3 length equals 12 residues.

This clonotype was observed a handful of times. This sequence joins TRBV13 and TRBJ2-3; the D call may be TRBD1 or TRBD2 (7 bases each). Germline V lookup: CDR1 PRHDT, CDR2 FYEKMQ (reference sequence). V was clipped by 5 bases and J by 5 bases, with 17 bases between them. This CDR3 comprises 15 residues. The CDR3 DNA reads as TGTGCCAGCAGCCCAGAGACAGGGAGGGGAGATACGCAGTATTTT. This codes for CASSPETGRGDTQYF.

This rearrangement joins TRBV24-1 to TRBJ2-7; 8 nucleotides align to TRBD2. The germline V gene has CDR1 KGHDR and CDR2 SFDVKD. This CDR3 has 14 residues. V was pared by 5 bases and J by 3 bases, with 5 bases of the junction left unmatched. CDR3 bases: TGTGCCACCAGTGCCCCGGGGGGGTTCTACGAGCAGTACTTC. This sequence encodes CATSAPGGFYEQYF.

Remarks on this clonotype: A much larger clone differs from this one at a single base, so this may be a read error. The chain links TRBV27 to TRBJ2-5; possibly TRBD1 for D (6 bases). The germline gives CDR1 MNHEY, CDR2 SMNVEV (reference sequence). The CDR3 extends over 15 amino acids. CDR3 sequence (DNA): TGTGCCAGCACCCCTTGGGCGGACAGCCAAGGGACCCAGTACTTC. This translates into CASTPWADSQGTQYF.

CDR3 bases: TGTGCCATCAGTGCCGGGGGGCGAGTCAATGAGCAGTTCTTC. Its translation is CAISAGGRVNEQFF. V usage is TRBV10-3 and J usage is TRBJ2-1; possibly TRBD2 for D (7 bases). The V end lost 4 bases, the J end lost 6 bases, and 13 bases lay between the germline ends. The length of the CDR3 is 14 residues. CDR1 and CDR2 (germline): ENHRY, SYGVKD.

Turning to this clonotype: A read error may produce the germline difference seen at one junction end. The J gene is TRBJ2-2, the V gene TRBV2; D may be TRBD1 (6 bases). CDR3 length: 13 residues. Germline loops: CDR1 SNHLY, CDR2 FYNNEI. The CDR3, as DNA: TGTGCCAGCAGTCCGGACAGAACCGGGAAGCTGTTTTTT. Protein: CASSPDRTGKLFF.

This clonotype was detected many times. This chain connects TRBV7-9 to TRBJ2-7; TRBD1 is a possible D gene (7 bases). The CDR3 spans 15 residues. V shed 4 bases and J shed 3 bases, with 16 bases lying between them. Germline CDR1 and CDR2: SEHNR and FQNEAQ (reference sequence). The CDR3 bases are TGTGCCAGCAGCTCAGGGGGGTTCCGTCTCTACGAGCAGTACTTC. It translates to CASSSGGFRLYEQYF. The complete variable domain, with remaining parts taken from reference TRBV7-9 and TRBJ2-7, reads DTGVSQNPRHKITKRGQNVTFRCDPISEHNRLYWYRQTLGQGPEFLTYFQNEAQLEKSRLLSDRFSAERPKGSFSTLEIQRTEQGDSAMYLCASSSGGFRLYEQYFGPGTRLTVT.

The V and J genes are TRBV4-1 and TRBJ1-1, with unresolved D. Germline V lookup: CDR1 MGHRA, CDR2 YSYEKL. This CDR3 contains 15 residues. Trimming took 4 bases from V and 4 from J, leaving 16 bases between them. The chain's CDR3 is CASSPTSDGGTEAFF. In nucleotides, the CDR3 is TGCGCCAGCAGCCCTACATCGGATGGAGGCACTGAAGCTTTCTTT.